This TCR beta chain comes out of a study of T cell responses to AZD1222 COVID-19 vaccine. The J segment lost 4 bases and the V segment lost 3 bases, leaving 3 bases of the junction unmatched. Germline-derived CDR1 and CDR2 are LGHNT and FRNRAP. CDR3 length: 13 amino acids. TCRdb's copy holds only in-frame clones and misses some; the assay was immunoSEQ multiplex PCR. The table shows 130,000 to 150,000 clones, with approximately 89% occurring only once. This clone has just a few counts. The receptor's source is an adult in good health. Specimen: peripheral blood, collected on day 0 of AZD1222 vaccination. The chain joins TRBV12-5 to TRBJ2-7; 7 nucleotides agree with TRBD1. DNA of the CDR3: TGTGCTAGTGGTTTAACAGGGGAGTACGAGCAGTACTTC. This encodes CASGLTGEYEQYF.